The rows below give T cell receptor beta chains drawn from one sample of a study of shared clonotypes between healthy human individuals. Only in-frame clones appear in the TCRdb table, and some are missing; sequencing was by immunoSEQ multiplex PCR. Of more than 500,000 clones listed, approximately 95% were seen once; the top ten hold 0.05% to 0.07%. The specimen was naive CD4+ T cells sorted from blood. The receptors originated from a woman younger than 45 in good health. Both conserved end residues are part of each CDR3. Only some rows state a clone size, as once, few, many or a class for expanded clones.

CDR3aa,j_gene,v_gene,abundance
CASNRLAGTDTQYF,TRBJ2-3,TRBV5-5,.
CASSKVGTSGNTYEQYF,TRBJ2-7,TRBV19,.
CASSLMEESSTDTQYF,TRBJ2-3,TRBV5-4,.
CAISGGQQETQYF,TRBJ2-5,TRBV10-3,few
CASSAALSTIYF,TRBJ1-3,TRBV7-2,few
CASSPRRGYESAETQYF,TRBJ2-5,TRBV5-1,.
CASSLAAGRNQPQHF,TRBJ1-5,TRBV7-8,.
CASSRAGGGAESPLHF,TRBJ1-6,TRBV7-8,.
CASSLGQVIYGELFF,TRBJ2-2,TRBV5-6,.
CASRRGQGSYEQYF,TRBJ2-7,TRBV5-6,.
CACLPSIAGSAHLSYEQYF,TRBJ2-7,TRBV30,.
CASRGTGANQPQHF,TRBJ1-5,TRBV2,.
CASSEIRGTGGHYGYTF,TRBJ1-2,TRBV10-2,.
CASSSRQSTDTQYF,TRBJ2-3,TRBV13,.
CASSPLTAGLTNTEAFF,TRBJ1-1,TRBV18,.
CASSFGVLRDEQFF,TRBJ2-1,TRBV28,.
CASSRGQGGEQYF,TRBJ2-7,TRBV5-4,.
CSIVPMNTEAFF,TRBJ1-1,TRBV29-1,.